This entry concerns a single T cell receptor beta chain. Its matching antigen is unknown. This CDR3 comprises 18 residues. CDR1 SGHRS and CDR2 YFSETQ come from the germline V gene. Losses at the gene ends were 0 bases for V and 4 bases for J; bases not matched to a gene: 7. The sample's treatment: 15 to 20 received Ad26.COV2.S at low or high dose, single or two shots; roughly five received placebo; per-sample allocation not given. Specimen acquisition occurred on day 63 following the initial vaccine or placebo injection. A Boston adult aged 18-55 years was the donor. The sample comes from a study of Ad26.COV2.S vaccination and SARS-CoV-2 variants. Background on the study: Intramuscular Ad26.COV2.S doses were given once or twice, 56 days apart.

The repertoire was sequenced with immunoSEQ multiplex PCR; TCRdb's copy has only in-frame clones and lacks some. Seen here are about 440,000 clones, around 88% observed once, and the top ten hold roughly 13%. General study points: Substantial post-vaccination breadth of spike-specific CD8+ and CD4+ T cell responses was reported. Recipients of vaccine and of placebo showed similar breadth of their non-spike TCR repertoires.

The source was peripheral blood, collected in a trial of Ad26.COV2.S vaccine versus placebo. This chain connects TRBV5-1 to TRBJ2-5, with TRBD2 matching over 15 bases. This clonotype originated in a person between 18 and 65 years old who received the Ad26.COV2.S COVID-19 vaccine or a placebo. The CDR3 sequence is CASSLGGLAGGLGETQYF. CDR3 nucleotide sequence: TGCGCCAGCAGCTTGGGGGGACTAGCGGGAGGTCTTGGAGAGACCCAGTACTTC.